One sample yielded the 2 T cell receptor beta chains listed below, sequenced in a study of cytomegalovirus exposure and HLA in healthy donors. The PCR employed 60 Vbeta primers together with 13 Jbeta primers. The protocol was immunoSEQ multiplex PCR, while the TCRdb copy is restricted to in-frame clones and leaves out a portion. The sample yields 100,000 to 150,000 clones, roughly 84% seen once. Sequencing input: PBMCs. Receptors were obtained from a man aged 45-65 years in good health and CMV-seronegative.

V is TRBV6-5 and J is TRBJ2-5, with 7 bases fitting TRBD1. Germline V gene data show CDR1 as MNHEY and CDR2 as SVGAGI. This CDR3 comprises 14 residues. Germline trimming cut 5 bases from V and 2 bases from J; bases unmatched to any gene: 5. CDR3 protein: CASSPQGYQETQYF. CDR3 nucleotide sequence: TGTGCCAGCAGTCCACAGGGGTATCAAGAGACCCAGTACTTC.

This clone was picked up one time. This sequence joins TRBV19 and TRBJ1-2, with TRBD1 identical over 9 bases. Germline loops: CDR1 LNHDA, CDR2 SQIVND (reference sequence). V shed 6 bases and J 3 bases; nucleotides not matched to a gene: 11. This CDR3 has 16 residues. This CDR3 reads CASSGTGSYLDYGYTF. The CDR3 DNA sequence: TGTGCCAGTAGCGGGACAGGGAGTTACCTGGACTATGGCTACACCTTC.